Following are 21 T cell receptor beta chains from one sample sequenced in a study of blood T cell repertoires in COVID-19. Only in-frame clones appear in the TCRdb table, and some are missing; sequencing was by immunoSEQ multiplex PCR. The table has roughly 250,000 clones, 75% to 90% seen once. Source material: PBMCs or T cells enriched from blood (not recorded which). These TCRs come from a woman between 40 and 55 years old who had been exposed to COVID-19.

The chain's CDR3 is CASSSLAGVPDTQYF. The CDR3 DNA follows: TGTGCCAGCAGCTCCTTAGCGGGAGTCCCAGATACGCAGTATTTT. J is TRBJ2-3 and V is TRBV11-3; 9 bases fit TRBD2. CDR3 size: 15 residues. V lost 4 bases to trimming and J lost 4 bases; unmatched junction nucleotides: 6. CDR1 is SGHNT, CDR2 YENEEA, per germline.

This chain joins TRBV7-2 and TRBJ2-7, with 7 bases aligning to TRBD1. This CDR3 spans 14 amino acids. CDR1 and CDR2 from the germline V gene are SGHTA and FQGNSA. Losses at the gene ends were 4 bases for V and 0 bases for J; bases not matched to a gene: 3. CDR3 loop: CASSSRQGSYEQYF. The CDR3 DNA reads as TGTGCCAGCAGCTCGCGACAGGGCTCCTACGAGCAGTACTTC.

This clone was detected a few times. One end of the junction fails to match germline, which may point to a read error. The chain uses TRBV5-1 and TRBJ2-5; D remains unclear. Germline V gene lookup returns CDR1 SGHRS and CDR2 YFSETQ. This CDR3 contains 13 residues. In DNA, the CDR3 is TGTGCCAGCAGCTTGGGCGTTCAAGAGACCCAGTACTTC. Translation: CASSLGVQETQYF. The entire variable domain, with the rest obtained from reference TRBV5-1 and TRBJ2-5, is as follows: KAGVTQTPRYLIKTRGQQVTLSCSPISGHRSVSWYQQTPGQGLQFLFEYFSETQRNKGNFPGRFSGRQFSNSRSEMNVSTLELGDSALYLCASSLGVQETQYFGPGTRLLVL.

The chain links TRBV7-8 to TRBJ1-5, with D perhaps matching TRBD1 (6 bases). The V and J ends lost 4 bases and 7 bases respectively, with 17 bases between them. Looked up from germline, CDR1 is SGHVS and CDR2 is FQNEAQ. The CDR3 is 15 amino acids. The DNA for the CDR3 is TGTGCCAGCAGCTCTAGTGGGGGGGCTTGGCAGCCCCAGCATTTT. Protein product: CASSSSGGAWQPQHF.

J is TRBJ2-3 and V is TRBV28; 8 bases are a match to TRBD1. The ends lost 10 bases at V and 4 bases at J; junction bases unmatched: 10. Looked up from germline, CDR1 is MDHEN and CDR2 is SYDVKM. The CDR3 has 14 amino acids. CDR3 protein: CAILMGQEADTQYF. CDR3 DNA: TGTGCCATCCTGATGGGACAGGAGGCAGATACGCAGTATTTT.

V and J are TRBV6-6 and TRBJ2-7; the D is unclear. This CDR3 comprises 16 residues. Trimming took 5 bases from V and 0 from J, leaving 17 bases between them. From germline, CDR1 is MNHNY and CDR2 SVGAGI (reference sequence). The CDR3 protein is CASSRVETRSSYEQYV. The CDR3 DNA is TGTGCCAGCAGTCGAGTTGAGACGAGGAGCTCCTACGAGCAGTACGTC.

This clone was seen more than once but under ten times. The genes are TRBV3-1 (or the pseudogene TRBV3-2) and TRBJ1-2; a weak D match, TRBD1 (6 bases). From germline, CDR1 is LGHDT and CDR2 YNNKEL (reference sequence). The CDR3 extends over 15 amino acids. V lost 1 base, J lost 4 bases, and 13 bases lay in between. DNA of the CDR3: TGTGCCAGCAGCCAAGGGATAGGGGGTGGCTATGGCTACACCTTC. Amino acids: CASSQGIGGGYGYTF.

The CDR3 nucleotides read TGTGCCAGCAGTTCGCCGGGACAGGGTAACAACGAGCAGTACTTC. Translation: CASSSPGQGNNEQYF. The chain is built from TRBV28 and TRBJ2-7, with 9 nucleotides matching TRBD1. The CDR3 extends over 15 amino acids. Germline loops: CDR1 MDHEN, CDR2 SYDVKM. V dropped 4 bases and J dropped 5; count of bases not matched to a gene: 9.

The genes are TRBV24-1 and TRBJ2-5, with TRBD1 matching 8 bases. From germline, CDR1 is KGHDR and CDR2 SFDVKD. The CDR3 loop spans 15 amino acids. The junction had 8 bases not matched to a gene; V was cut back by 4 bases and J by 5 bases. CDR3 sequence: CATSDRQGMLETQYF. DNA for the CDR3: TGTGCCACCAGTGACCGACAGGGGATGTTGGAGACCCAGTACTTC.

The chain's CDR3 is CASSEAAFEAFF. CDR3 DNA sequence: TGTGCCAGCAGTGAAGCGGCTTTTGAAGCTTTCTTT. This chain joins TRBV2 and TRBJ1-1; D remains unclear. Trimming left V 0 bases short and J 7 bases short, with 6 bases between. This CDR3 spans 12 amino acids. Germline V gene data show CDR1 as SNHLY and CDR2 as FYNNEI.

This clone was recorded a few times. The CDR3 nucleotides are TGTGCCAGCAGTCAGCTCCGGGACTCCTACGGTGGCTACACCTTC. It encodes CASSQLRDSYGGYTF. V is TRBV6-5 and J is TRBJ1-2, with D perhaps TRBD1 (5 bases). CDR3 length: 15 amino acids. Looked up from germline, CDR1 is MNHEY and CDR2 is SVGAGI. The V end lost 5 bases, the J end lost 7 bases, and 20 bases lay between the germline ends.

The chain recombines TRBV27 with TRBJ1-2; 12 bases match TRBD1. Per germline, CDR1 MNHEY and CDR2 SMNVEV (reference sequence). V lost 5 bases to trimming and J lost 8 bases; unmatched junction nucleotides: 12. There are 16 residues in the CDR3. The chain's CDR3 is CASSVVPGTGGYGYTF. In nucleotides, the CDR3 is TGTGCCAGCAGTGTCGTACCCGGGACAGGGGGCTACGGCTACACCTTC.

This chain joins TRBV12-3 or TRBV12-4 and TRBJ1-2; 7 bases map to TRBD1. The CDR3 length is 12 residues. The J segment lost 4 bases and the V segment lost 6 bases, leaving 2 bases of the junction unmatched. The CDR3: CASSDRVYGYTF. The CDR3 DNA reads as TGTGCCAGCAGCGACAGGGTCTATGGCTACACCTTC.

This clone has only a few counts. The chain uses TRBV6-5 and TRBJ2-6, with a tentative D call TRBD2 (5 bases). V lost 2 bases, J lost 1 base, and 9 bases lay in between. The germline CDR1 and CDR2 sequences are MNHEY and SVGAGI. The CDR3 covers 16 residues. The CDR3 bases are TGTGCCAGCAGTTACAGCGAGGGTTCTGGGGCCAACGTCCTGACTTTC. Amino acid sequence: CASSYSEGSGANVLTF.

In its sample, this clone was seen a few times. The chain uses TRBV6-2 or TRBV6-3 and TRBJ1-1; 8 bases are a match to TRBD1. The germline V gene encodes CDR1 MNHEY and CDR2 SVGEGT. The CDR3 length is 13 residues. V lost 5 bases to trimming and J lost 5 bases; unmatched junction nucleotides: 4. CDR3 amino acids: CASSPRGRTEAFF. The CDR3 nucleotides read TGTGCCAGCAGTCCCAGGGGGCGAACTGAAGCTTTCTTT.

The chain links TRBV12-3 or TRBV12-4 to TRBJ1-1, with TRBD1 as a possible D gene (5 bases). The length of the CDR3 is 13 residues. V lost 6 bases to trimming and J lost 1 base, with 9 bases between them. The CDR3 nucleotides read TGTGCCAGCAGCTCGGGGGGGAACACTGAAGCTTTCTTT. It encodes CASSSGGNTEAFF.

The rearrangement uses TRBV20-1 and TRBJ2-7; possible D gene TRBD2, 6 bases. The ends were cut back, 3 bases at V and 3 bases at J, with 12 bases in the middle. The V gene's germline CDR1 is DFQATT and CDR2 SNEGSKA (reference sequence). The CDR3 contains 13 residues. The DNA of the CDR3 is TGCAGTGCTAGTCGGAGGGGCTTCTACGAGCAGTACTTC. Translation gives CSASRRGFYEQYF.

V and J are TRBV2 and TRBJ2-3; weak D call: TRBD1 (6 bases). Between the trimmed V and J ends, which lost 11 bases and 6 bases, there was a span of 15 bases. Germline V gives CDR1 SNHLY, CDR2 FYNNEI. CDR3 length: 12 amino acids. The CDR3 bases are TGTGCCGGTGCTAGGGGGTGGGATACGCAGTATTTT. This gives the protein CAGARGWDTQYF.

The chain employs TRBV11-2 and TRBJ1-6; TRBD1 might be the D (6 bases). Trimming stripped 5 bases from V and 10 bases from J, with 18 bases between. The CDR3 totals 15 residues. Germline CDR1 SGHAT, CDR2 FQNNGV. The CDR3 loop is CASSHRTVDRSPLHF. As DNA, the CDR3 is TGTGCCAGCAGCCACCGGACAGTTGATAGATCACCCCTCCACTTT.

The chain is built from TRBV7-9 and TRBJ1-1; tentatively, D is TRBD1 (6 bases). From germline, CDR1 is SEHNR and CDR2 FQNEAQ (reference sequence). Trimming removed 3 bases at V and 1 base at J, with 9 bases between. The CDR3 has 14 residues. CDR3 nucleotide sequence: TGTGCCAGCAGCTTCCCAGGGGAGAACACTGAAGCTTTCTTT. Amino acid sequence: CASSFPGENTEAFF.

The rearrangement links TRBV5-1 to TRBJ1-5; D ambiguous. Deletions cut 1 base from V and 2 bases from J, with 10 bases between. Germline V gene data show CDR1 as SGHRS and CDR2 as YFSETQ. This CDR3 comprises 15 residues. The CDR3 spells CASSLSGFGNQPQHF. The CDR3 region has the DNA TGCGCCAGCAGCTTGAGCGGTTTTGGCAATCAGCCCCAGCATTTT.